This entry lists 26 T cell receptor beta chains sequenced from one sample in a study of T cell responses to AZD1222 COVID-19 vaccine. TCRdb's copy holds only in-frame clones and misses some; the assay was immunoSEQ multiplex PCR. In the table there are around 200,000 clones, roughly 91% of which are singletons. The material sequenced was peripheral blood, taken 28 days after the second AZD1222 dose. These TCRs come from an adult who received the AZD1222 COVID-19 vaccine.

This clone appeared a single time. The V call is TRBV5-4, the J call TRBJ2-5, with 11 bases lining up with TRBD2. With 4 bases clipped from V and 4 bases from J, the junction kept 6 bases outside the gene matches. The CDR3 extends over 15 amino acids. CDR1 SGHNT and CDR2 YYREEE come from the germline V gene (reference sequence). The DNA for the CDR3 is TGTGCCAGCAGCCCCCTAGCGGGAGGCTCAGAGACCCAGTACTTC. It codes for CASSPLAGGSETQYF.

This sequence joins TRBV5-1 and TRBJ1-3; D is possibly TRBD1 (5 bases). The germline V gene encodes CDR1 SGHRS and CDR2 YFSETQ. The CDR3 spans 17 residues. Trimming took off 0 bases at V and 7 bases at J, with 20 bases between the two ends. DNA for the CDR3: TGCGCCAGCAGCTTGGGCTGGGAAGGAGCCGGGGGTAACACCATATATTTT. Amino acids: CASSLGWEGAGGNTIYF.

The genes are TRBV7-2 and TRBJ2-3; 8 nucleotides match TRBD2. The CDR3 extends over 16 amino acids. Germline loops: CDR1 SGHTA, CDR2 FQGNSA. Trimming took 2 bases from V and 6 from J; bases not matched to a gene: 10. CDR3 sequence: CASSLRLSGAGDTQYF. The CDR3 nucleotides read TGTGCCAGCAGCTTAAGGCTTAGCGGGGCCGGGGATACGCAGTATTTT.

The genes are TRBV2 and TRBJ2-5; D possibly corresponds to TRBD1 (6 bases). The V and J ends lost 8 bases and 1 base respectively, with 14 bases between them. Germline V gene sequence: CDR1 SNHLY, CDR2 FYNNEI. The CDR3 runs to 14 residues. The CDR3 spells CASARDTTQETQYF. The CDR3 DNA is TGTGCCAGCGCCAGGGACACCACCCAAGAGACCCAGTACTTC. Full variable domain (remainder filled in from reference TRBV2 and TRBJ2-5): EPEVTQTPSHQVTQMGQEVILRCVPISNHLYFYWYRQILGQKVEFLVSFYNNEISEKSEIFDDQFSVERPDGSNFTLKIRSTKLEDSAMYFCASARDTTQETQYFGPGTRLLVL.

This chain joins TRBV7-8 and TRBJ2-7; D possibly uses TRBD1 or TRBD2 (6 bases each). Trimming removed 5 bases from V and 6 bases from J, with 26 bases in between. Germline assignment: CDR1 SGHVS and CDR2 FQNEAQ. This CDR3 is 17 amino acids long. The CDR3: CASSPGGWGADLGEQYF. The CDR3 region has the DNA TGTGCCAGCAGCCCCGGAGGGTGGGGGGCTGATCTCGGCGAGCAGTACTTC.

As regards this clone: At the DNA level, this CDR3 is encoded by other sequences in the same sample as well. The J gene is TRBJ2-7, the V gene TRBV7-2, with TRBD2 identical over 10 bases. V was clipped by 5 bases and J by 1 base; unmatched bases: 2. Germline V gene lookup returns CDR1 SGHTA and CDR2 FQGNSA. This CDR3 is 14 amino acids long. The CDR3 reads CASSRTSGSYEQYF. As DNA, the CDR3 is TGTGCCAGCAGCCGGACTAGCGGTTCCTACGAGCAGTACTTC.

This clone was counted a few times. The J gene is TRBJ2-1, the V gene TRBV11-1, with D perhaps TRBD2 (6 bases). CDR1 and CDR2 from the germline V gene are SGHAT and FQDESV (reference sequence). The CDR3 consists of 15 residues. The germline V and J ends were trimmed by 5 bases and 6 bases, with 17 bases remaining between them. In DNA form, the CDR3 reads TGTGCCAGCAGCCGTGGACGGAGGGTTCGCAATGAGCAGTTCTTC. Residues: CASSRGRRVRNEQFF.

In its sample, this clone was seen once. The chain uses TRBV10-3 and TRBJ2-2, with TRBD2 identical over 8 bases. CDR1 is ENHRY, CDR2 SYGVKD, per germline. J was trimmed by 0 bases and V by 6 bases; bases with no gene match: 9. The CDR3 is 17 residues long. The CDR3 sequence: CAIRGGAGGPNTGELFF. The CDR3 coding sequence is TGTGCCATCAGGGGCGGGGCGGGAGGACCGAACACCGGGGAGCTGTTTTTT.

The CDR3 nucleotides read TGTGCCAGCAGTCCCCGGGGACTGCCTGCTGTTAATGAGCAGTTCTTC. It specifies CASSPRGLPAVNEQFF. The V gene is TRBV28, the J gene TRBJ2-1, with D tentatively TRBD2 (6 bases). The CDR3 has 16 amino acids. V dropped 5 bases and J dropped 7 bases, with 21 bases sitting between them. Per the germline V gene, CDR1 is MDHEN and CDR2 is SYDVKM.

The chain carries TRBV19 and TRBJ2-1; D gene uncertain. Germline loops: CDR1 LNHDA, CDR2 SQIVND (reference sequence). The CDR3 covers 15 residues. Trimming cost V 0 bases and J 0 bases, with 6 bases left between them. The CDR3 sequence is CASSIDLSSYNEQFF. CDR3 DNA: TGTGCCAGTAGTATAGACCTCAGCTCCTACAATGAGCAGTTCTTC.

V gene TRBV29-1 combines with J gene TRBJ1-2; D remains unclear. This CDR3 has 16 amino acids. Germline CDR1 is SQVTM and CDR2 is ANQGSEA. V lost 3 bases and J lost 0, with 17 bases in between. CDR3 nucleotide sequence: TGCAGCGTTGACCGACCCCGAGATTCAGCTAACTATGGCTACACCTTC. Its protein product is CSVDRPRDSANYGYTF. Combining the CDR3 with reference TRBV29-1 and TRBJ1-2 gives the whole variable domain SAVISQKPSRDICQRGTSLTIQCQVDSQVTMMFWYRQQPGQSLTLIATANQGSEATYESGFVIDKFPISRPNLTFSTLTVSNMSPEDSSIYLCSVDRPRDSANYGYTFGSGTRLTVV.

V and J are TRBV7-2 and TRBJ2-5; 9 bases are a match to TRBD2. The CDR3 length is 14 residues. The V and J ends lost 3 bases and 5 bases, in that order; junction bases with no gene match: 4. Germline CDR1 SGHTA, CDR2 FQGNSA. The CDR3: CASSFQAGGETQYF. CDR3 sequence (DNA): TGTGCCAGCAGCTTCCAAGCGGGAGGCGAGACCCAGTACTTC.

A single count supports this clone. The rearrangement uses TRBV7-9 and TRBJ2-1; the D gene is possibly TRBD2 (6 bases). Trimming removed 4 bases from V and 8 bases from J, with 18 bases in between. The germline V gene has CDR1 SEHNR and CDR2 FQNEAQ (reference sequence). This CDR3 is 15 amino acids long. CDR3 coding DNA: TGTGCCAGCAGCTCACCGGGGGACCCCTCGGATGAGCAGTTCTTC. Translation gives CASSSPGDPSDEQFF.

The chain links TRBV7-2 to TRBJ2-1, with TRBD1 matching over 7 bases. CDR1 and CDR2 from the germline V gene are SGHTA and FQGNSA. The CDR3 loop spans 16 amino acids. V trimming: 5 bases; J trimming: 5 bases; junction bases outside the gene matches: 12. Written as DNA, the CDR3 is TGTGCCAGCAGCACGAGGCGACAGGGTGGGAACAATGAGCAGTTCTTC. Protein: CASSTRRQGGNNEQFF.

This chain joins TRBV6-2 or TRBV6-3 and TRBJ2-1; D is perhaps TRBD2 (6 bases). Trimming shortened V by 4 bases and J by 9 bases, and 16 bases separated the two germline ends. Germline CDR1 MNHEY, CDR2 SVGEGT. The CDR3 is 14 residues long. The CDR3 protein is CASSSTQRETEQFF. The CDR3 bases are TGTGCCAGCAGTTCCACCCAACGGGAGACTGAGCAGTTCTTC.

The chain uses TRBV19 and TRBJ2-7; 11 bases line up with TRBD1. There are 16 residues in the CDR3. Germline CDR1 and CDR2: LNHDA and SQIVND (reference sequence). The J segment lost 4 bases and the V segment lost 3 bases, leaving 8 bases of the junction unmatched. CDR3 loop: CASSIGAGQGVYEQYF. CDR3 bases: TGTGCCAGTAGTATCGGAGCGGGACAGGGGGTGTACGAGCAGTACTTC.

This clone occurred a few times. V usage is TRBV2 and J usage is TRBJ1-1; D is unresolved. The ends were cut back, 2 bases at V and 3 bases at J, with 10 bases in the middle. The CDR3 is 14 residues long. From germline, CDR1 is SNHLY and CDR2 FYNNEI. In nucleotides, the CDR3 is TGTGCCAGCAGTGAACCCCTTGGGGACACTGAAGCTTTCTTT. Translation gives CASSEPLGDTEAFF.

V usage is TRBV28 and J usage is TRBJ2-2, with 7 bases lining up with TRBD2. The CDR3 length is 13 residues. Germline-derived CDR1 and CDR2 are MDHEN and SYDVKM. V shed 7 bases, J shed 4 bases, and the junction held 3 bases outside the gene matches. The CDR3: CASISGPTGELFF. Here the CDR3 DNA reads TGTGCCAGCATTAGCGGGCCCACCGGGGAGCTGTTTTTT. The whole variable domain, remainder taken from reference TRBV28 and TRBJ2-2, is DVKVTQSSRYLVKRTGEKVFLECVQDMDHENMFWYRQDPGLGLRLIYFSYDVKMKEKGDIPEGYSVSREKKERFSLILESASTNQTSMYLCASISGPTGELFFGEGSRLTVL.

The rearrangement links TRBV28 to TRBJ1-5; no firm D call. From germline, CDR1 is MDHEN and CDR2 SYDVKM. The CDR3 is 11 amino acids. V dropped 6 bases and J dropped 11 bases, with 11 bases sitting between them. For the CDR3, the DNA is TGTGCCAGCAGGGACCCCAGGACCCAGCATTTT. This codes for CASRDPRTQHF. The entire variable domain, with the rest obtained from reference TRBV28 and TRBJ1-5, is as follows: DVKVTQSSRYLVKRTGEKVFLECVQDMDHENMFWYRQDPGLGLRLIYFSYDVKMKEKGDIPEGYSVSREKKERFSLILESASTNQTSMYLCASRDPRTQHFGDGTRLSIL.

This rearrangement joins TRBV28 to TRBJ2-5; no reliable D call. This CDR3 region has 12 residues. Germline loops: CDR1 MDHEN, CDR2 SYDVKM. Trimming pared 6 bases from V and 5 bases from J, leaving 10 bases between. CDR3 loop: CASSPQEETQYF. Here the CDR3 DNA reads TGTGCCAGCAGCCCCCAGGAGGAGACCCAGTACTTC. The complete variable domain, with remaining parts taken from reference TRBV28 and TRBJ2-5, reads DVKVTQSSRYLVKRTGEKVFLECVQDMDHENMFWYRQDPGLGLRLIYFSYDVKMKEKGDIPEGYSVSREKKERFSLILESASTNQTSMYLCASSPQEETQYFGPGTRLLVL.

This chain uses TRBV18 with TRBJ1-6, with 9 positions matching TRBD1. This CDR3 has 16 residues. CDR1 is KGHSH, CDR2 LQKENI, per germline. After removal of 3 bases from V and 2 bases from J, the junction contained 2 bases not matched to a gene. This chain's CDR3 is CASSPDRGPYNSPLHF. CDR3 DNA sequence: TGTGCCAGCTCACCGGACAGGGGTCCCTATAATTCACCCCTCCACTTT.

CDR3 residues: CASSRVSYEQYF. CDR3 nucleotide sequence: TGTGCCAGCTCCAGGGTCTCCTACGAGCAGTACTTC. J is TRBJ2-7 and V is TRBV18, with D maybe TRBD1 (5 bases). CDR1 is KGHSH, CDR2 LQKENI, per germline. V dropped 6 bases and J dropped 0 bases, with 6 bases sitting between them. There are 12 residues in the CDR3.

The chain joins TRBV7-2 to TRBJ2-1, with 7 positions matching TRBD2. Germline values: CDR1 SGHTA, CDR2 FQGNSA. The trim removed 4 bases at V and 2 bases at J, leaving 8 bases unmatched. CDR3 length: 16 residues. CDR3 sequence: CASSSGSGIPYNEQFF. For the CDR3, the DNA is TGTGCCAGCAGCTCTGGAAGCGGGATTCCCTACAATGAGCAGTTCTTC.

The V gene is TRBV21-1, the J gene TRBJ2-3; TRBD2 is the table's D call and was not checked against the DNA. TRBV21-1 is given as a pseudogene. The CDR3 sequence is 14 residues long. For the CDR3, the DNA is TGTGCCAGCAGCAAAGGGTTAGAATTCGATACGCAGTATTTT. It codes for CASSKGLEFDTQYF.

The CDR3 region has the DNA TGTGCCAGCAGCTTATTGACAGTATCCTACGAGCAGTACTTC. Protein sequence: CASSLLTVSYEQYF. The chain combines TRBV11-2 with TRBJ2-7; TRBD1 might be the D (5 bases). CDR1 SGHAT and CDR2 FQNNGV come from the germline V gene. With 2 bases removed from V and 1 base from J, the gap between germline ends came to 9 bases. This CDR3 is 14 amino acids long.

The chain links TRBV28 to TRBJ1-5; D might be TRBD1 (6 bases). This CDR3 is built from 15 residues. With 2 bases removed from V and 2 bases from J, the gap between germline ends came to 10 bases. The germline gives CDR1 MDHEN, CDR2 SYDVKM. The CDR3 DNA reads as TGTGCCAGCAGTTTAATCCCAGGGGGCAATCAGCCCCAGCATTTT. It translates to CASSLIPGGNQPQHF.